These T cell receptor beta chains were read from a single sample in a study of CD8 T cells in ankylosing spondylitis. One entry per CDR3 protein, called by TCRdb with MiXCR from the 5' RACE reads. The sample has around 340,000 distinct CDR3 sequences, roughly 14% seen once. Material: blood, either unsorted or a sorted T cell fraction (not recorded which). The receptor source for this set is a male donor with ankylosing spondylitis or in good health (not recorded which). CDR3s include the opening cysteine and the closing phenylalanine or tryptophan. A D gene is named only where the DNA matches it firmly. Clone size, where shown, is once, few, many, or a class for clones that have expanded.

v_gene	abundance	d_gene	j_gene	CDR3nt	CDR3aa
TRBV5-6	few	.	TRBJ2-7	TGTGCCAGCAGCTTGGGACAAGTCAGTAACCACGAGCAGTACTTC	CASSLGQVSNHEQYF
TRBV25-1	.	.	TRBJ2-7	TGTGCCAGCAGTGTTGAGGGGCCTTCGTCCTACGAGCAGTACTTC	CASSVEGPSSYEQYF
TRBV9	.	.	TRBJ2-7	TGTGCCAGCAGCGTAGAGGCCGGGAGAACCTACGAGCAGTACTTC	CASSVEAGRTYEQYF
TRBV5-1	few	.	TRBJ1-1	TGCGCCAGCTTCGACAGCTTGAACACTGAAGCTTTCTTT	CASFDSLNTEAFF
TRBV6-1	.	.	TRBJ1-1	TGTGCCAGCAGTGACACCGGTGGAAGACAGAACACTGAAGCTTTCTTT	CASSDTGGRQNTEAFF
TRBV6-1	few	.	TRBJ2-3	TGTGCCAGCAGCTTGGCCCCAGAGGATACGCAGTATTTT	CASSLAPEDTQYF
TRBV6-1	.	.	TRBJ2-2	TGTGCCAGCATTCGGGCAGGAGACACCGGGGAGCTGTTTTTT	CASIRAGDTGELFF
TRBV6-1	.	TRBD2	TRBJ2-1	TGTGCCAGCAGAACCTCCGGGACTAGCGTATTCCCATCGTTGCAGTTCTTC	CASRTSGTSVFPSLQFF
TRBV18	few	TRBD1	TRBJ2-2	TGTGCCAGCTCACCACTGGACAGGGTTGACACCGGGGAGCTGTTTTTT	CASSPLDRVDTGELFF
TRBV11-2	.	TRBD1	TRBJ2-1	TGTGCCAGCAGCGGACCCGGACAGGGCAATGAGCAGTTCTTC	CASSGPGQGNEQFF
TRBV6-2/TRBV6-3	many	TRBD2	TRBJ2-3	TGTGCCAGCAGTTTGGGACTAGCGGGAGTTGATACGCAGTATTTT	CASSLGLAGVDTQYF
TRBV7-2	few	.	TRBJ1-4	TGTGCCAGCAGCTTAGCACCCCCGGGGACCGGTAATGAAAAACTGTTTTTT	CASSLAPPGTGNEKLFF
TRBV29-1	.	.	TRBJ1-2	TGCAGCGTCCGAACGGGCTATGGCTACACCTTC	CSVRTGYGYTF
TRBV12-3/TRBV12-4	.	TRBD1	TRBJ1-2	TGTGCCAGCAGACGATCACAGGGGGATGGCTACACCTTC	CASRRSQGDGYTF
TRBV15	many	.	TRBJ1-2	TGTGCCACCAGCAGACAGGGTTATGGCTACACCTTC	CATSRQGYGYTF
TRBV20-1	.	.	TRBJ1-4	TGCAGTGCGGCAGATAATGAAAAACTGTTTTTT	CSAADNEKLFF
TRBV11-2	.	.	TRBJ2-7	TGTGCCAGCAGCTTAGATCGGATAGGGGACGAGCAGTACTTC	CASSLDRIGDEQYF
TRBV5-4	.	.	TRBJ2-3	TGTGCCAGCAGCTTGGTCGGATATAGCACAGATACGCAGTATTTT	CASSLVGYSTDTQYF
TRBV11-2	few	.	TRBJ2-1	TGTGCCAGCAGCTTAGAGGGTTTTGGTAGAACCAATGAGCAGTTCTTC	CASSLEGFGRTNEQFF
TRBV29-1	many	.	TRBJ1-5	TGCAGCGTTGCGCAGGGTGGGCAGCCCCAGCATTTT	CSVAQGGQPQHF
TRBV6-5	.	TRBD2	TRBJ2-7	TGTGCCAGCAGTTACTCGACGGGGGGACGGGCCTACGAGCAGTACTTC	CASSYSTGGRAYEQYF
TRBV12-3/TRBV12-4	.	.	TRBJ2-1	TGTGCCAGCAGAAAACAGGGAGGACACAATGAGCAGTTCTTC	CASRKQGGHNEQFF
TRBV7-2	.	.	TRBJ2-7	TGTGCCAGCAGCGCGAGGAATACCTACGAGCAGTACTTC	CASSARNTYEQYF
TRBV5-5	.	.	TRBJ2-2	TGTGCCAGCAGCTTGTGGGGGGGCCGTAACACCGGGGAGCTGTTTTTT	CASSLWGGRNTGELFF
TRBV27	few	.	TRBJ2-1	TGTGCCAGCAGGGGGAACCGAGGCAGATCCTCCTACAATGAGCAGTTCTTC	CASRGNRGRSSYNEQFF
TRBV6-4	few	TRBD1	TRBJ1-2	TGTGCCAGCAGTGGGAGGACAGGGAATGGCTACACCTTC	CASSGRTGNGYTF
TRBV5-1	once	TRBD2	TRBJ2-7	TGCGCCAGCAGCTTGTCCGCTAGCGGCCCCTACGAGCAGTACTTC	CASSLSASGPYEQYF
TRBV2	few	.	TRBJ2-7	TGTGCCAGCAAGGGGGGTTCAACCTACGAGCAGTACTTC	CASKGGSTYEQYF
TRBV7-2	few	.	TRBJ2-1	TGTGCCAGCAGCTCTGTTTCTGGCCCTCGTTTGGAGCAGTTCTTC	CASSSVSGPRLEQFF
TRBV20-1	.	TRBD1	TRBJ1-4	TGCAGTGCTAGGTTTCGACAGGGGGATGAAAAACTGTTTTTT	CSARFRQGDEKLFF
TRBV7-9	.	.	TRBJ1-3	TGTGCCAGCAGCCCCCCCGGCGGGGCCTCTGGAAACACCATATATTTT	CASSPPGGASGNTIYF
TRBV11-2	few	TRBD2	TRBJ2-1	TGTGCCAGCAGCTCCCCGGGACTAGCGGGGCCACCCTGGGGCCTCAATGAGCAGTTCTTC	CASSSPGLAGPPWGLNEQFF
TRBV20-1	few	.	TRBJ2-7	TGCAGTGCTAGATCGGCCTACGAGCAGTACTTC	CSARSAYEQYF
TRBV3-1	.	.	TRBJ1-6	TGTGCCAGCAGCCCGGCCGGGGCGCCACCCCTCCACTTT	CASSPAGAPPLHF
TRBV14	.	.	TRBJ2-7	TGTGCCAGCAGCGCGCCGGGAGTCTACGAGCAGTACTTC	CASSAPGVYEQYF
TRBV19	few	.	TRBJ2-7	TGTGCCAGTACGATGACAGGACTGGCATCGGAGCAGTACTTC	CASTMTGLASEQYF
TRBV12-3/TRBV12-4	few	TRBD1	TRBJ2-7	TGTGCCAGCAGCCCTGCCGGGACAGGGCTCTACGAGCAGTACTTC	CASSPAGTGLYEQYF
TRBV20-1	.	TRBD2	TRBJ2-1	TGCAGTGCTAGCCGGACTAGCGGGAGGGGCGAGGAGTTCTTC	CSASRTSGRGEEFF